Following are 4 T cell receptor beta chains from one sample sequenced in a study of shared clonotypes between healthy human individuals. This table comes from immunoSEQ multiplex PCR, and its TCRdb copy is limited to in-frame clones, with some not included. The sample lists about 1.9 million clones, 90% to 95% occurring once. The naive CD8 population came from CD45RO-negative cells selected for CCR7, without terminally differentiated effector memory CD45RA+ cells. The sequenced sample was naive CD8+ T cells from PBMCs. The origin of the receptors is a man between 18 and 35 years old in good health. Some clones in this sample may be carry-over from other donors' samples.

The chain links TRBV2 to TRBJ2-1; D not resolved. In germline, CDR1 is SNHLY, CDR2 FYNNEI. The length of the CDR3 is 14 residues. The germline V and J ends were trimmed by 6 bases and 5 bases, with 14 bases remaining between them. The CDR3 region is CASRDPDGHNEQFF. In DNA, the CDR3 is TGTGCCAGCAGGGACCCCGATGGGCACAATGAGCAGTTCTTC. The whole variable domain, remainder taken from reference TRBV2 and TRBJ2-1, is EPEVTQTPSHQVTQMGQEVILRCVPISNHLYFYWYRQILGQKVEFLVSFYNNEISEKSEIFDDQFSVERPDGSNFTLKIRSTKLEDSAMYFCASRDPDGHNEQFFGPGTRLTVL.

The chain links TRBV7-9 to TRBJ1-2; a weak D match, TRBD1 (6 bases). Germline V gene data show CDR1 as SEHNR and CDR2 as FQNEAQ (reference sequence). The CDR3 loop spans 16 amino acids. V lost 1 base and J lost 4, with 16 bases in between. The CDR3 bases are TGTGCCAGCAGCTTAGGAGGGGGGGCCCTAGTCTATGGCTACACCTTC. Translation: CASSLGGGALVYGYTF.

The chain has TRBV5-5 and TRBJ2-4; D unclear. This CDR3 contains 14 residues. Trimming removed 3 bases at V and 0 bases at J, with 7 bases between. Germline assignment: CDR1 SGHKS and CDR2 YYEKEE (reference sequence). The CDR3: CASSSDLAKNIQYF. The DNA of the CDR3 is TGTGCCAGCAGCTCAGATCTAGCCAAAAACATTCAGTACTTC.

This clone appeared once. The chain recombines TRBV9 with TRBJ2-5; D might be TRBD2 (7 bases). CDR1 and CDR2 (germline): SGDLS, YYNGEE. The CDR3 sequence is 19 residues long. Trimming took 0 bases from V and 0 from J, leaving 21 bases between them. The DNA for the CDR3 is TGTGCCAGCAGCGTAGAGGGGGAGGGGTCTGGACCGTACCAAGAGACCCAGTACTTC. Protein sequence: CASSVEGEGSGPYQETQYF.